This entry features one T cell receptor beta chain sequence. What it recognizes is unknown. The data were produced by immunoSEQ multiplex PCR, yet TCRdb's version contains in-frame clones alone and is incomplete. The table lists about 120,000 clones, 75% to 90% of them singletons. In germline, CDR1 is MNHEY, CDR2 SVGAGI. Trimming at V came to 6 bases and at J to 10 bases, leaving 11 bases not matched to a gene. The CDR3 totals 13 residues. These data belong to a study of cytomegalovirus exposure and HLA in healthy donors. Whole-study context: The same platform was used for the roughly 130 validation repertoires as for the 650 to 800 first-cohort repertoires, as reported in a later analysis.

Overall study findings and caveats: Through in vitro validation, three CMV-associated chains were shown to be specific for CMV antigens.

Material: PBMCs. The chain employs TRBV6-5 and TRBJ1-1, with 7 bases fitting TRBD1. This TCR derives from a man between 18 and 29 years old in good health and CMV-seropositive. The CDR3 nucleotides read TGTGCCAGCAGAACCATCTTTGGACAGGCAGCTTTCTTT. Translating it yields CASRTIFGQAAFF.